These T cell receptor beta chains were read from a single sample in a study of cytomegalovirus exposure and HLA in healthy donors. Sequencing was performed with immunoSEQ multiplex PCR; in TCRdb, only in-frame clones are kept and a portion is missing. This sample has 150,000 to 170,000 clones, with 80% found just once. The material sequenced was PBMCs. These receptors all come from a middle-aged woman in good health and CMV-seropositive. The CDR3 runs from the conserved cysteine through the conserved F or W. A D gene is named only where the DNA matches it firmly. For some rows the clone size is stated as once, few or many, or as a class when expanded; others skip it.

V	size	D	J	CDR3	DNA
TRBV6-5	-	-	TRBJ2-1	CASSYSAGSSYNEQFF	TGTGCCAGCAGTTACTCGGCGGGGAGCTCCTACAATGAGCAGTTCTTC
TRBV27	many	TRBD2	TRBJ2-3	CASRGTSGTDTQYF	TGTGCCAGCAGAGGGACTAGCGGCACAGATACGCAGTATTTT
TRBV5-1	-	TRBD1	TRBJ1-2	CASSLGQGVRGYTF	TGCGCCAGCAGCCTTGGACAGGGGGTCAGGGGCTACACCTTC
TRBV5-1	-	TRBD1	TRBJ2-2	CASSLGDRGSGELFF	TGCGCCAGCAGCTTGGGCGACAGGGGATCCGGGGAGCTGTTTTTT
TRBV28	-	TRBD1	TRBJ1-2	CASSFPETGYGYTF	TGTGCCAGCAGTTTTCCAGAGACAGGGTATGGCTACACCTTC
TRBV10-2	once	-	TRBJ2-1	CASLGTWGNEQFF	TGCGCCAGCCTCGGGACTTGGGGGAATGAGCAGTTCTTC
TRBV27	-	TRBD2	TRBJ2-1	CASSLRLAGGWNEQFF	TGTGCCAGCAGTCTACGACTAGCGGGAGGGTGGAATGAGCAGTTCTTC
TRBV28	-	-	TRBJ1-5	CASSPSWGGNQPQHF	TGTGCCAGCAGTCCCTCTTGGGGAGGCAATCAGCCCCAGCATTTT
TRBV27	once	-	TRBJ2-4	CASSDSGNIQYF	TGTGCCAGCAGCGACAGTGGAAACATTCAGTACTTC
TRBV5-5	-	TRBD1	TRBJ1-6	CASSFQGTENSPLHF	TGTGCCAGCAGTTTCCAAGGGACAGAAAATTCACCCCTCCACTTT
TRBV27	few	-	TRBJ2-2	CASSLLKTATNTGELFF	TGTGCCAGCAGTTTACTTAAGACAGCTACGAACACCGGGGAGCTGTTTTTT
TRBV28	-	TRBD1	TRBJ2-2	CASSFRGRLGGELFF	TGTGCCAGCAGTTTCAGGGGGCGCCTGGGCGGGGAGCTGTTTTTT
TRBV12-5	-	-	TRBJ1-1	CASGLGRPGTEAFF	TGTGCTAGTGGTTTGGGCCGACCAGGGACTGAAGCTTTCTTT
TRBV7-8	-	-	TRBJ2-7	CASSLAHSELAAYEQYF	TGTGCCAGCAGCTTAGCGCACTCCGAGCTAGCCGCCTACGAGCAGTACTTC
TRBV27	-	-	TRBJ2-2	CASSLKAQIHTGELFF	TGTGCCAGCAGTTTAAAGGCACAGATTCACACCGGGGAGCTGTTTTTT
TRBV5-5	-	-	TRBJ2-7	CASSFLAYEQYF	TGTGCCAGCAGTTTCCTAGCGTACGAGCAGTACTTC
TRBV19	-	-	TRBJ1-1	CASSIAVNTEAFF	TGTGCCAGTAGTATAGCAGTGAACACTGAAGCTTTCTTT
TRBV11-2	-	-	TRBJ2-5	CASSLVPGIETQYF	TGTGCCAGCAGCTTAGTCCCAGGGATAGAGACCCAGTACTTC
TRBV6-1	-	-	TRBJ1-2	CASSGRDTFSDGYTF	TGTGCCAGCAGTGGTCGGGACACCTTTAGCGATGGCTACACCTTC
TRBV6-1	-	-	TRBJ2-1	CASSETMGGNEQFF	TGTGCCAGCAGCGAAACTATGGGGGGCAATGAGCAGTTCTTC
TRBV5-1	-	-	TRBJ2-3	CASSSVAPSTDTQYF	TGCGCCAGCAGCTCCGTAGCGCCTAGCACAGATACGCAGTATTTT
TRBV19	few	TRBD2	TRBJ2-5	CASSISLAGVSLETQYF	TGTGCCAGTAGTATAAGTCTAGCGGGAGTCTCCCTGGAGACCCAGTACTTC
TRBV11-2	-	-	TRBJ1-4	CATPRKLFF	TGTGCCACGCCTCGGAAACTGTTTTTT
TRBV2	-	-	TRBJ2-7	CASSEWAGLKHEQYF	TGTGCCAGCAGTGAATGGGCAGGGTTGAAACACGAGCAGTACTTC
TRBV5-1	-	TRBD2	TRBJ2-2	CASSLPTSGSTGELFF	TGCGCCAGCAGCTTGCCGACTAGCGGGAGCACCGGGGAGCTGTTTTTT
TRBV19	-	TRBD1	TRBJ2-7	CASSSRDSQDYEQYF	TGTGCCAGTAGTAGTCGGGACAGTCAAGACTACGAGCAGTACTTC